This TCR beta chain was obtained from a study of blood T cell repertoires in COVID-19 (dated by TCRdb to 2018 to 2021). In the study overall: Samples from collaborators originated in the United States, Italy and Spain and spanned both the acute and convalescent phases of COVID-19. The prospective study material was composed of cDNA or gDNA derived from T cells, B-cell-depleted T cells, or PBMCs. Deeply sampled blood TCRbeta repertoires from subjects exposed to, actively infected with, or recovered from COVID-19 were included in the dataset. A freely available public database, intended as a resource for researchers studying the immune response to SARS-CoV-2, is where the repertoires were released. Samples were obtained from the ongoing ImmuneRACE study (first 160 participants) and from about 1,300 subjects provided by 6 global collaborators. Nearly every sample came with metadata listing a de-identified subject ID, COVID-19 status, age in years and sex. HLA class I and class II types, where available, came from metadata supplied by the sample provider rather than from assay-based typing.

TCRbeta CDR3 regions were amplified from genomic DNA using the immunoSEQ Assay, a bias-controlled multiplex PCR. The paper's data handling went like this. The number of nucleated cells in each sample was estimated by amplification of reference gene primers within the assay. To quantify the absolute abundance of each unique TCRbeta CDR3 rearrangement, sequence reads were collapsed and filtered. For each sample, productive Simpson clonality was calculated as the square root of Simpson's diversity index across productive rearrangements. TCRdb mirrors the immuneACCESS table, restricted to in-frame sequences. Some clones are absent from its copies; in checked studies, under half trace to an unresolved V gene, and the reason for the others is unknown. From that table come the V and J calls and clone size; the DNA was used to work out D and trimming. The sample contains 100,000 to 120,000 clones, roughly four fifths of them found a single time. 16% of the sample lies in the top ten.

Summary of the overall study and its limitations: The quantity of clinical and demographic metadata differed by source and by participant and was supplied without curation.

Worth noting for this clone: This receptor's antigen is unknown. It has no much larger one-base neighbor in the sample; base qualities were not kept.

Collaborating institutions collected whole blood in K2EDTA tubes following their own protocols. For TCRbeta analysis, collaborators shipped samples as frozen whole blood, isolated PBMCs, or DNA extracted from either of those sample types. V and J lose 4 bases and 5 bases, and a span of 14 bases separates them. Via the germline V gene, CDR1 is MDHEN and CDR2 SYDVKM. Including cysteine and phenylalanine, the CDR3 has 14 amino acids. The DNA shown is the 42-base CDR3, in frame from base 1. This sequence uses TRBV28 and TRBJ2-5; possibly the D gene is TRBD1, per 5 matching bases. The sample comprised peripheral blood. The TCR was taken from a woman in her sixties with acute or convalescent COVID-19. This receptor carries the CDR3 CASSYALGRETQYF. The DNA is TGTGCCAGCAGTTACGCCCTGGGGCGGGAGACCCAGTACTTC.